This paragraph reports one T cell receptor beta chain. How the authors handled the data: Amplifying reference gene primers gave estimates of nucleated cell counts. TCRdb keeps only in-frame clones here, not all; method: immunoSEQ multiplex PCR. That table furnishes V, J and clone size, whereas the DNA furnished D and trimming. Here the sample spans around 230,000 clones, approximately 90% being singletons. This sample was included in a study of blood T cell repertoires in COVID-19. At the level of the study: In each case, the material was cDNA or gDNA derived from T cells, B-cell-depleted T cells, or PBMCs.

The sequence was collected from a man aged 40-49 years with acute or convalescent COVID-19. Material: peripheral blood.

CDR3 amino acids: CASSTGGAYEQYF. The CDR3 DNA sequence: TGTGCCAGTAGCACAGGGGGCGCATACGAGCAGTACTTC. The chain carries TRBV19 and TRBJ2-7, with 9 nucleotides matching TRBD1. CDR3 size: 13 residues. With V trimmed by 6 bases and J by 4 bases, 4 bases remained unmatched. CDR1 is LNHDA, CDR2 SQIVND, per germline (reference sequence).